This TCR beta chain emerged from a study of OX40 agonist ivuxolimab in advanced cancers. Study results and limitations: Several nonresponders also turned out to have low normalized T-cell clonal expansion.

Generated by immunoSEQ multiplex PCR, the TCRdb table keeps only in-frame clones and is missing some. The sample gives tens of thousands of clones, about 87% of which show up once; about 1.5% is in the top ten. On this clone: Antigen: not known.

This sample comprised CD4+ or CD8+ T cells sorted from blood, obtained in a trial of the OX40 agonist ivuxolimab. The clonotype comes from an adult with an advanced solid tumor such as melanoma, head and neck, liver or kidney cancer.

DNA of the CDR3: TGTGCCAGCAGCTTAGGGCTAGCAGGCGAGCAGTACTTC. Protein product: CASSLGLAGEQYF. V and J are TRBV11-2 and TRBJ2-7, with D perhaps matching TRBD2 (5 bases). The CDR3 contains 13 residues. Trimming stripped 1 base from V and 6 bases from J, with 10 bases between. Per germline, CDR1 SGHAT and CDR2 FQNNGV.